This entry concerns a single T cell receptor beta chain. As yet, its antigen is unknown. The treatment denotes: 15 to 20 received Ad26.COV2.S at low or high dose, single or two shots; several received placebo; per-sample allocation not given. Samples were taken on day 63 after the first vaccine or placebo injection. This sample was taken from a study of Ad26.COV2.S vaccination and SARS-CoV-2 variants. About the research overall: Intramuscular Ad26.COV2.S at 5x10^10 or 1x10^11 viral particles. Study-wide findings and caveats: Non-spike TCR breadth was similar in vaccine and placebo recipients.

Trimming removed 8 bases from V and 8 bases from J; junction bases left unmatched: 6. Germline V gives CDR1 LNHDA, CDR2 SQIVND (reference sequence). CDR3 length: 13 amino acids. TCRdb's table, derived via immunoSEQ multiplex PCR, lists solely in-frame clones and lacks some. The sample yields 410,000 or so clones, around 93% seen once. The sequenced sample was peripheral blood, obtained in a trial of Ad26.COV2.S vaccine versus placebo. The rearrangement uses TRBV19 and TRBJ1-4; TRBD1 agrees at 9 bases. This clonotype was sampled from a person between 18 and 59 years old who received the Ad26.COV2.S COVID-19 vaccine or a placebo. The CDR3 region is CASSRDRDEKLFF. CDR3 nucleotide sequence: TGTGCCAGTTCCCGGGACAGGGACGAAAAACTGTTTTTT.